This T cell receptor (beta chain) was found in a study of technical replicates of blood from a few donors. The CDR3 totals 17 residues. Trimming removed 4 bases from V and 0 bases from J; junction bases left unmatched: 9. Per the germline V gene, CDR1 is SGHNT and CDR2 is YYREEE (reference sequence). Sequencing was performed with immunoSEQ multiplex PCR; in TCRdb, only in-frame clones are kept and a portion is missing. The sample includes 70,000 to 95,000 clones, approximately 95% of them seen just once. The chain has TRBV5-4 and TRBJ2-3; 9 bases are a match to TRBD2. The receptor was isolated from a human donor in good health. The sequencing sample was made of T cells isolated from PBMCs. The CDR3 bases are TGTGCCAGCAGCGAAGGCCTAGCGGGGCCTAGCACAGATACGCAGTATTTT. This gives the protein CASSEGLAGPSTDTQYF.